These 25 T cell receptor beta chains came from one sample sequenced in a study of CD8+CD57+ T cells in acquired aplastic anemia. Before being chosen for sequencing, patients had shown CD8+CD57+ cell expansion by flow cytometry. For CDR3 and TCR beta VDJ profiling, genomic DNA was the template used. In TCRdb, the reads were re-called with MiXCR into one record per CDR3 protein. Here the sample spans about 180,000 distinct CDR3 sequences, around 60% being singletons. Input material: sorted CD4+, CD8+, or CD8+CD57+ T cells (not recorded which) from PBMCs. Source of these receptors: a human donor with aplastic anemia.

The rearrangement uses TRBV7-8 and TRBJ2-7; no definite D call. V was cut by 5 bases and J by 6 bases, with 20 bases left in between. Per the germline V gene, CDR1 is SGHVS and CDR2 is FQNEAQ. The CDR3 has 15 amino acids. The CDR3 DNA reads TGTGCCAGCAGCCCCCAGGACCTACTCCACGGCGAGCAGTACTTC. This sequence encodes CASSPQDLLHGEQYF.

The table lists this clonotype with many counts. V usage is TRBV4-1 and J usage is TRBJ2-3; perhaps TRBD1 as D (5 bases). CDR1 MGHRA and CDR2 YSYEKL come from the germline V gene. The CDR3 totals 13 residues. Deletions cut 1 base from V and 9 bases from J, with 11 bases between. CDR3 protein: CASSQAGGATQYF. DNA for the CDR3: TGCGCCAGCAGCCAAGCGGGTGGGGCAACGCAGTATTTT.

This clonotype occurred a few times. This rearrangement joins TRBV7-6 to TRBJ1-1, with TRBD1 as a possible D gene (5 bases). V lost 1 base and J 11 bases, leaving 8 bases between the germline ends. Per germline, CDR1 SGHVS and CDR2 FNYEAQ. The CDR3 is 11 amino acids. CDR3 in amino acids: CASSLEGVAFF. For the CDR3, the DNA is TGTGCCAGCAGCTTAGAAGGGGTTGCTTTCTTT.

This clonotype was counted many times. The chain couples TRBV3-1 to TRBJ2-7; D could derive from TRBD1 or TRBD2 (5 bases each). CDR3 length equals 14 residues. The V end was cut by 1 base, the J end by 3 bases, with 10 bases between. Looked up from germline, CDR1 is LGHDT and CDR2 is YNNKEL (reference sequence). DNA of the CDR3: TGTGCCAGCAGCCAAGCGGTTGGGGGCTACGAGCAGTACTTC. It translates to CASSQAVGGYEQYF.

The table lists this clonotype with a few counts. This chain links TRBV7-2 with TRBJ2-3, with 13 positions matching TRBD2. The germline CDR1 and CDR2 sequences are SGHTA and FQGNSA. Losses at the gene ends were 5 bases for V and 0 bases for J; bases not matched to a gene: 8. The CDR3 spans 18 residues. The CDR3 sequence is CASSLTGLAGASTDTQYF. Written as DNA, the CDR3 is TGTGCCAGCAGCCTCACCGGACTAGCGGGGGCGAGCACAGATACGCAGTATTTT.

This clonotype came up many times. J is TRBJ1-2 and V is TRBV7-6; a weak D match, TRBD1 (6 bases). This CDR3 is 13 amino acids long. Trimming left V 3 bases short and J 6 bases short, with 11 bases between. From germline, CDR1 is SGHVS and CDR2 FNYEAQ. The CDR3 region is CASSFGRGDGYTF. The CDR3 DNA reads as TGTGCCAGCAGCTTTGGCAGGGGAGATGGCTACACCTTC. The entire variable domain, with the rest obtained from reference TRBV7-6 and TRBJ1-2, is as follows: GAGVSQSPRYKVTKRGQDVALRCDPISGHVSLYWYRQALGQGPEFLTYFNYEAQQDKSGLPNDRFSAERPEGSISTLTIQRTEQRDSAMYRCASSFGRGDGYTFGSGTRLTVV.

The chain recombines TRBV14 with TRBJ1-2; 7 bases are shared with TRBD1. V lost 2 bases and J lost 4; bases outside the gene matches: 1. The CDR3 sequence is 13 residues long. CDR1 and CDR2 from the germline V gene are SGHDN and FVKESK. CDR3 DNA sequence: TGTGCCAGCAGCCAAAGGGGGCTCTATGGCTACACCTTC. Its translation: CASSQRGLYGYTF.

The gene calls are TRBV14 and TRBJ1-2; perhaps TRBD1 as D (6 bases). Germline V gene lookup returns CDR1 SGHDN and CDR2 FVKESK. With 6 bases removed from V and 4 bases from J, the gap between germline ends came to 18 bases. CDR3 length equals 15 residues. CDR3 nucleotides: TGTGCCAGCAGTTCCCTACAGGGATATGGCTATGGCTACACCTTC. This codes for CASSSLQGYGYGYTF.

This rearrangement joins TRBV9 to TRBJ2-4; weak D call: TRBD1 (5 bases). V was shortened by 0 bases and J by 0 bases, with 16 bases between the two germline ends. Per the germline V gene, CDR1 is SGDLS and CDR2 is YYNGEE. The CDR3 is made up of 18 amino acids. CDR3 in amino acids: CASSVEGALLLAKNIQYF. CDR3 bases: TGTGCCAGCAGCGTAGAAGGGGCGCTCTTATTAGCCAAAAACATTCAGTACTTC. Complete variable domain (other parts from reference TRBV9 and TRBJ2-4): DSGVTQTPKHLITATGQRVTLRCSPRSGDLSVYWYQQSLDQGLQFLIQYYNGEERAKGNILERFSAQQFPDLHSELNLSSLELGDSALYFCASSVEGALLLAKNIQYFGAGTRLSVL.

The chain has TRBV7-6 and TRBJ2-1, with 10 bases identical to TRBD1. V lost 4 bases and J lost 4; bases outside the gene matches: 1. Germline V gene data show CDR1 as SGHVS and CDR2 as FNYEAQ. This CDR3 comprises 14 residues. This chain's CDR3 is CASSSGQGYNEQFF. CDR3 in DNA: TGTGCCAGCAGCTCGGGACAGGGGTACAATGAGCAGTTCTTC.

For this clonotype: A read error may produce the germline difference seen at one junction end. In DNA, the CDR3 is TGCAGTGCTGCTACAGCCGCAACTAATGAAAAGCTGTTTTTT. Its protein is CSAATAATNEKLFF. The chain is built from TRBV20-1 and TRBJ1-4; D is unclear. Looked up from germline, CDR1 is DFQATT and CDR2 is SNEGSKA (reference sequence). There are 14 residues in the CDR3.

The genes are TRBV7-9 and TRBJ1-2, with D possibly TRBD1 on 5 matching bases. CDR3 length: 16 amino acids. The ends were cut back, 1 base at V and 2 bases at J, with 14 bases in the middle. CDR1 is SEHNR, CDR2 FQNEAQ, per germline (reference sequence). CDR3 amino acids: CASSLEGSRANYGYTF. The CDR3, as DNA: TGTGCCAGCAGCTTAGAAGGGTCCAGGGCCAACTATGGCTACACCTTC.

The chain links TRBV24-1 to TRBJ2-3; 9 bases line up with TRBD1. From germline, CDR1 is KGHDR and CDR2 SFDVKD. V shed 4 bases and J 8 bases; nucleotides not matched to a gene: 15. The CDR3 loop spans 17 amino acids. CDR3 coding DNA: TGTGCCACCAGTGACTCTACGGACAGGGGCGATCGAGTTACGCAGTATTTT. Protein sequence: CATSDSTDRGDRVTQYF.

The chain joins TRBV2 to TRBJ1-2, with 7 bases identical to TRBD1. The CDR3 runs to 15 residues. Germline V gene data show CDR1 as SNHLY and CDR2 as FYNNEI. The V gene end was trimmed by 5 bases and the J gene end by 4 bases; junction bases not matched to a gene: 10. CDR3 sequence reads: CASSPRGRPPYGYTF. CDR3 DNA: TGTGCCAGCAGTCCCAGGGGGAGACCACCCTATGGCTACACCTTC.

The V and J genes are TRBV9 and TRBJ2-5; either TRBD1 or TRBD2 may fit D (7 bases each). The V end lost 4 bases, the J end lost 2 bases, and 21 bases lay between the germline ends. The CDR3 runs to 17 residues. Germline CDR1 reads SGDLS; CDR2 reads YYNGEE. In DNA form, the CDR3 reads TGTGCCAGCAGCCCGAGAGGGGGCGGGAGAGGACAAGAGACCCAGTACTTC. Amino acids: CASSPRGGGRGQETQYF. Full variable domain (missing parts from reference TRBV9 and TRBJ2-5): DSGVTQTPKHLITATGQRVTLRCSPRSGDLSVYWYQQSLDQGLQFLIQYYNGEERAKGNILERFSAQQFPDLHSELNLSSLELGDSALYFCASSPRGGGRGQETQYFGPGTRLLVL.

This clonotype was detected many times. The gene calls are TRBV20-1 and TRBJ2-2, with 15 bases aligning to TRBD2. In germline, CDR1 is DFQATT, CDR2 SNEGSKA (reference sequence). This CDR3 is 19 amino acids long. V was pared by 1 base and J by 2 bases, with 8 bases of the junction left unmatched. The CDR3: CSARAPGLAGGPNTGELFF. As DNA, the CDR3 is TGCAGTGCTAGAGCGCCGGGACTAGCGGGGGGACCCAACACCGGGGAGCTGTTTTTT.

V usage is TRBV4-2 and J usage is TRBJ2-7; TRBD1 matches at 9 bases. Germline CDR1 is LGHNA and CDR2 is YNFKEQ. V dropped 0 bases and J dropped 2; count of bases not matched to a gene: 5. CDR3 size: 16 residues. CDR3 protein: CASSQEGQGHTYEQYF. In nucleotides, the CDR3 is TGTGCCAGCAGCCAAGAGGGACAGGGCCATACCTACGAGCAGTACTTC.

The table lists this clonotype with a few counts. The chain joins TRBV24-1 to TRBJ2-3, with D possibly being TRBD1 (5 bases). The germline V gene has CDR1 KGHDR and CDR2 SFDVKD. The CDR3 length is 13 residues. V was cut by 8 bases and J by 2 bases, with 10 bases left in between. The CDR3 loop is CATKDRNTDTQYF. The CDR3 region has the DNA TGTGCCACCAAAGACAGAAACACAGATACGCAGTATTTT.

The chain employs TRBV12-3 or TRBV12-4 and TRBJ2-3; TRBD2 matches 14 bases. The CDR3 length is 18 residues. V was pared by 1 base and J by 0 bases, with 3 bases of the junction left unmatched. The CDR3 region is CASSLGGTSGSSTDTQYF. CDR3 coding DNA: TGTGCCAGCAGTTTAGGTGGGACTAGCGGGAGTAGCACAGATACGCAGTATTTT.

This clonotype was found many times. This chain connects TRBV7-2 to TRBJ2-2; no clear D. The CDR3 spans 14 residues. Trimming removed 2 bases at V and 5 bases at J, with 9 bases between. Looked up from germline, CDR1 is SGHTA and CDR2 is FQGNSA. CDR3 DNA: TGTGCCAGCAGCTTACTGGTTGGAACCGGGGAGCTGTTTTTT. Translated, it gives CASSLLVGTGELFF. Variable domain in full (rest from reference TRBV7-2 and TRBJ2-2): GAGVSQSPSNKVTEKGKDVELRCDPISGHTALYWYRQSLGQGLEFLIYFQGNSAPDKSGLPSDRFSAERTGGSVSTLTIQRTQQEDSAVYLCASSLLVGTGELFFGEGSRLTVL.

This chain joins TRBV7-3 and TRBJ2-1; tentatively, D is TRBD2 (7 bases). Germline V lookup: CDR1 SGHTA, CDR2 FQGTGA. Deletions cut 9 bases from V and 6 bases from J, with 21 bases between. The CDR3 spans 15 residues. CDR3: CASYSGLQGFNEQFF. The CDR3, as DNA: TGTGCCAGTTACTCGGGACTACAGGGATTCAATGAGCAGTTCTTC.

V gene TRBV7-2 combines with J gene TRBJ2-7, with D unresolved. The CDR3 consists of 14 residues. Germline V gene lookup returns CDR1 SGHTA and CDR2 FQGNSA. Trimming took 4 bases from V and 2 from J, leaving 12 bases between them. The CDR3 DNA reads TGTGCCAGCAGCTCGGACGGATATACCTACGAGCAGTACTTC. This sequence encodes CASSSDGYTYEQYF.

The chain links TRBV27 to TRBJ2-1, with a weak D call TRBD2 (5 bases). This CDR3 region has 15 residues. Trimming cost V 3 bases and J 10 bases, with 19 bases left between them. The V gene's germline CDR1 is MNHEY and CDR2 SMNVEV (reference sequence). CDR3 residues: CASSFSRDPRGEQFF. CDR3 nucleotides: TGTGCCAGCAGTTTCTCTCGGGATCCGAGAGGGGAGCAGTTCTTC.

The chain combines TRBV7-6 with TRBJ1-6; 10 bases map to TRBD1. CDR1 is SGHVS and CDR2 is FNYEAQ in the germline V gene. With 1 base clipped from V and 12 bases from J, the junction kept 6 bases outside the gene matches. The CDR3 covers 15 residues. The DNA for the CDR3 is TGTGCCAGCAGCTTAGGTGTAGGGACAGGGGAACCCCTCCACTTT. This gives the protein CASSLGVGTGEPLHF.

The V call is TRBV7-3, the J call TRBJ1-2; D might be TRBD1 (6 bases). The V end was cut by 5 bases, the J end by 8 bases, with 21 bases between. Germline V CDR1 and CDR2: SGHTA, FQGTGA. The CDR3 sequence is 15 residues long. The CDR3 DNA reads TGTGCCAGCAGCGCCCGCCCCGGACAGCCCCAGGGCTACACCTTC. Translated, it gives CASSARPGQPQGYTF.